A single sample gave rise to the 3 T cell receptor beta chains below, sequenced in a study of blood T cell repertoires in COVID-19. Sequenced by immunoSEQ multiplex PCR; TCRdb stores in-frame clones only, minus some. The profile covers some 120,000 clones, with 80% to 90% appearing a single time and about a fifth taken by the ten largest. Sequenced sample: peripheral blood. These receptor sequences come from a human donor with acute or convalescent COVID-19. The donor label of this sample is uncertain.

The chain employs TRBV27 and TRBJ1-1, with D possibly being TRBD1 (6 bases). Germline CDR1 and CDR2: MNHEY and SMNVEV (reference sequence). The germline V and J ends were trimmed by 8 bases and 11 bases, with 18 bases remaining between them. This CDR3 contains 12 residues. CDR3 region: CASGRTQGWAFF. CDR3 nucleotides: TGTGCCAGCGGCCGAACACAGGGCTGGGCTTTCTTT.

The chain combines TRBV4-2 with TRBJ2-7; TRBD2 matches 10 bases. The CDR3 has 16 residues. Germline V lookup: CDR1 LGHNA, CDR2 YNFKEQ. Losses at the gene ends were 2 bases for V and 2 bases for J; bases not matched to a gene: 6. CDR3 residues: CASSQLSSGGPYEQYF. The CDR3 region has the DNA TGTGCCAGCAGCCAACTGTCTAGCGGGGGTCCCTACGAGCAGTACTTC.

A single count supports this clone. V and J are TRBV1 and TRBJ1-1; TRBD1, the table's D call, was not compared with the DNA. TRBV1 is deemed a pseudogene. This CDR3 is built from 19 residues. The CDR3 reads CTSSQDLAVSGQMNTEAFF. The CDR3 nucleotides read TGCACCAGCAGCCAAGATTTGGCCGTATCAGGGCAGATGAACACTGAAGCTTTCTTT.